These 30 T cell receptor beta chains were sequenced from one sample in a study of blood T cells in healthy people across ages (dated by TCRdb to about 2015). The library was produced with 5' RACE. Sequencing took place on an Illumina HiSeq 2500. A second PCR of 7 to 11 cycles was performed with a sample-barcoded 5' primer and a J-beta primer mix. Using fastp at Q25 and MiXCR, TCRdb reprocessed the public reads and kept productive beta chains. Rows merge per CDR3 protein into single entries with the most common DNA and genes. The sample table records about 1.7 million distinct CDR3 sequences; 28% of these occur just once. The ten largest clonotypes hold roughly 8.2% of the sample. Sequenced sample: blood. The receptor source for this set is a woman in her 30s in good health.

This rearrangement joins TRBV30 to TRBJ2-1, with D possibly matching TRBD2 (6 bases). From germline, CDR1 is GTSNPN and CDR2 SVGIG (reference sequence). The CDR3 covers 14 residues. V was cut by 1 base and J by 0 bases, with 7 bases left in between. The CDR3 protein is CAWSGLDSYNEQFF. In nucleotides, the CDR3 is TGTGCCTGGAGTGGACTAGACTCCTACAATGAGCAGTTCTTC.

This rearrangement joins TRBV28 to TRBJ1-4; D remains ambiguous. The CDR3 is made up of 12 amino acids. Looked up from germline, CDR1 is MDHEN and CDR2 is SYDVKM. The V and J ends lost 6 bases and 8 bases respectively, with 10 bases between them. CDR3 loop: CASSHRVEKLFF. CDR3 nucleotides: TGTGCCAGCAGCCACCGGGTAGAAAAACTGTTTTTT.

This clonotype was detected a few times. The rearrangement joins TRBV6-5 to TRBJ1-2; D remains unclear. The germline gives CDR1 MNHEY, CDR2 SVGAGI. The CDR3 runs 11 residues. V was pared by 4 bases and J by 6 bases, with 6 bases between. As DNA, the CDR3 is TGTGCCAGCAGTTCGACTAATGGCTACACCTTC. It encodes CASSSTNGYTF.

This clonotype was counted a few times. The CDR3 DNA sequence: TGCAGTGCTAGTCAAGGGCTAGCGGGACCCTACAATGAGCAGTTCTTC. This encodes CSASQGLAGPYNEQFF. The chain is built from TRBV20-1 and TRBJ2-1; 9 bases match TRBD2. This CDR3 is 16 amino acids long. V gave up 3 bases and J gave up 2 bases; unmatched junction bases: 8. Germline values: CDR1 DFQATT, CDR2 SNEGSKA (reference sequence).

This clonotype was detected only a few times. The V gene is TRBV7-2, the J gene TRBJ1-5; TRBD1 might be the D (6 bases). Trimming took 4 bases from V and 1 from J, leaving 20 bases between them. Germline CDR1 reads SGHTA; CDR2 reads FQGNSA. The CDR3 contains 18 residues. The CDR3 sequence: CASSSPLGGRGSNQPQHF. The CDR3 DNA reads TGTGCCAGCAGCTCGCCTCTGGGGGGGAGGGGGAGCAATCAGCCCCAGCATTTT.

V gene TRBV12-3 or TRBV12-4 combines with J gene TRBJ1-5; 7 nucleotides agree with TRBD1. With 3 bases clipped from V and 7 bases from J, the junction kept 9 bases outside the gene matches. The CDR3 sequence is 15 residues long. Here the CDR3 reads CASSFRQGRGQPQHF. DNA of the CDR3: TGTGCCAGCAGTTTTAGACAGGGCCGGGGGCAGCCCCAGCATTTT.

This clonotype was observed a handful of times. This chain joins TRBV3-1 and TRBJ1-2; D possibly corresponds to TRBD1 (5 bases). Germline V gene lookup returns CDR1 LGHDT and CDR2 YNNKEL (reference sequence). Trimming shortened V by 1 base and J by 2 bases, and 11 bases separated the two germline ends. This CDR3 spans 15 amino acids. The CDR3 sequence: CASSQVDRPNYGYTF. Written as DNA, the CDR3 is TGTGCCAGCAGCCAAGTAGACAGACCCAACTATGGCTACACCTTC.

This clonotype showed up many times. The CDR3 region has the DNA TGTGCCAGCAGTATGGGACAGGGTTGGGTTGACGAGCAGTACTTC. Translation gives CASSMGQGWVDEQYF. The chain is built from TRBV27 and TRBJ2-7; 9 bases are a match to TRBD1. Trimming removed 5 bases from V and 5 bases from J; junction bases left unmatched: 10. Germline assignment: CDR1 MNHEY and CDR2 SMNVEV (reference sequence). This CDR3 spans 15 amino acids.

This clonotype has a count of ten or more. The V gene is TRBV5-1, the J gene TRBJ2-1, with TRBD1 as a possible D gene (6 bases). V shed 5 bases and J shed 7 bases, with 16 bases lying between them. The CDR3 contains 14 residues. Germline V lookup: CDR1 SGHRS, CDR2 YFSETQ. In DNA form, the CDR3 reads TGCGCCAGCAGTGCCCTGTCAGGGGAAAATGAGCAGTTCTTC. It encodes CASSALSGENEQFF.

Only a few counts were recorded for this clonotype. V is TRBV10-2 and J is TRBJ1-2, with 8 bases matching TRBD1. The germline gives CDR1 WSHSY, CDR2 SAAADI. The length of the CDR3 is 13 residues. V was clipped by 11 bases and J by 10 bases; unmatched bases: 15. The CDR3 sequence: CASLRDRLGTYTF. The CDR3 DNA sequence: TGCGCCTCCCTTCGGGACAGGCTCGGGACCTACACCTTC.

In this sample, this clonotype turned up many times. J is TRBJ2-5 and V is TRBV2; D possibly corresponds to TRBD1 (6 bases). Germline CDR1 is SNHLY and CDR2 is FYNNEI. This CDR3 is 13 amino acids long. V dropped 8 bases and J dropped 0 bases, with 10 bases sitting between them. CDR3: CASFNRDQETQYF. CDR3 sequence (DNA): TGTGCCAGCTTTAACAGGGACCAAGAGACCCAGTACTTC.

In its sample, this clonotype was seen many times. The rearrangement joins TRBV4-1 to TRBJ2-5; 8 nucleotides align to TRBD1. Germline CDR1 MGHRA, CDR2 YSYEKL. V lost 2 bases, J lost 3 bases, and 5 bases stayed unmatched. The CDR3 extends over 15 amino acids. CDR3 protein: CASSQYRGDKETQYF. The CDR3 DNA reads as TGCGCCAGCAGCCAATACAGGGGGGATAAAGAGACCCAGTACTTC.

There are many counts of this clonotype. The CDR3 DNA reads TGTGCCAGCAGCGTAGACGGGGGGGCCTACAATGAGCAGTTCTTC. Its protein is CASSVDGGAYNEQFF. The rearrangement links TRBV9 to TRBJ2-1, with TRBD2 matching over 8 bases. Germline lookup yields CDR1 SGDLS and CDR2 YYNGEE. Trimming removed 0 bases from V and 2 bases from J; junction bases left unmatched: 1. This CDR3 is 15 amino acids long.

The chain recombines TRBV5-1 with TRBJ2-3; D is possibly TRBD1 (5 bases). With 4 bases removed from V and 5 bases from J, the gap between germline ends came to 17 bases. CDR3 length equals 15 residues. From germline, CDR1 is SGHRS and CDR2 YFSETQ. CDR3 nucleotide sequence: TGCGCCAGCAGCCTAAAAGCTGGGGCAGGAGATACGCAGTATTTT. Translated: CASSLKAGAGDTQYF.

To note about this clonotype: A much larger clone lies a single base off, so this may be a read error. The V gene is TRBV6-5, the J gene TRBJ2-1; D is unresolved. Germline CDR1 is MNHEY and CDR2 is SVGAGI. The CDR3 consists of 13 residues. The CDR3 spells CASSYSTYKEQFF. CDR3 sequence (DNA): TGTGCCAGCAGTTACTCCACATACAAAGAGCAGTTCTTC.

This clonotype was observed a handful of times. This chain joins TRBV5-1 and TRBJ2-4; tentatively, D is TRBD1 or TRBD2 (5 bases each). The J call may be in error: the DNA end matches TRBJ2-7 better. Germline V gene sequence: CDR1 SGHRS, CDR2 YFSETQ. The CDR3 runs 13 residues. The CDR3, as DNA: TGCGCCAGCAGCCGGGACGGAGACTACGAGCAGTACTTC. It codes for CASSRDGDYEQYF.

A word on this clonotype: This may arise from a read error, as a much more abundant clone is one base away. The chain couples TRBV5-1 to TRBJ2-7; D possibly corresponds to TRBD2 (6 bases). The CDR3 is 14 amino acids. Germline V gene data show CDR1 as SGHRS and CDR2 as YFSETQ. This chain's CDR3 is CAGSLGGEPYEQYF. Written as DNA, the CDR3 is TGCGCCGGCAGCTTGGGGGGAGAACCCTACGAGCAGTACTTC. The variable domain in full, completed from reference TRBV5-1 and TRBJ2-7, reads KAGVTQTPRYLIKTRGQQVTLSCSPISGHRSVSWYQQTPGQGLQFLFEYFSETQRNKGNFPGRFSGRQFSNSRSEMNVSTLELGDSALYLCAGSLGGEPYEQYFGPGTRLTVT.

This clonotype was counted between two and nine times. V gene TRBV5-1 combines with J gene TRBJ2-3; D is perhaps TRBD2 (7 bases). The CDR3 contains 19 residues. Trimming stripped 1 base from V and 2 bases from J, with 23 bases between. Germline V CDR1 and CDR2: SGHRS, YFSETQ. The CDR3 DNA is TGCGCCAGCAGCTTGAGGAAGGGAGCTTCCCGGGGGGCCACAGATACGCAGTATTTT. This sequence encodes CASSLRKGASRGATDTQYF.

This rearrangement joins TRBV5-5 to TRBJ2-1; 7 bases map to TRBD1. The CDR3 totals 15 residues. J lost 5 bases, V lost 1 base, and 6 bases had no gene match. From germline, CDR1 is SGHKS and CDR2 YYEKEE (reference sequence). CDR3: CASSLWGQPNNEQFF. CDR3 bases: TGTGCCAGCAGCTTGTGGGGACAGCCCAACAATGAGCAGTTCTTC.

This clonotype has a count of ten or more. The V call is TRBV5-1, the J call TRBJ2-7; 7 nucleotides align to TRBD2. The CDR3 length is 13 residues. V was clipped by 7 bases and J by 3 bases; unmatched bases: 7. CDR1 and CDR2 from the germline V gene are SGHRS and YFSETQ. The DNA of the CDR3 is TGCGCCAGCGGCCCTCCGGGGGGCTACGAGCAGTACTTC. Residues: CASGPPGGYEQYF.

This clonotype showed up many times. This chain uses TRBV20-1 with TRBJ2-7; D is possibly TRBD1 (6 bases). The germline V gene encodes CDR1 DFQATT and CDR2 SNEGSKA (reference sequence). V dropped 3 bases and J dropped 2 bases, with 17 bases sitting between them. The CDR3 is 15 amino acids. Here the CDR3 DNA reads TGCAGTGCTAGTCTTCAAGGGGGTTGGACCTACGAGCAGTACTTC. Protein product: CSASLQGGWTYEQYF.

V usage is TRBV11-1 and J usage is TRBJ2-1, with TRBD2 identical over 12 bases. The CDR3 length is 15 residues. The junction had 4 bases not matched to a gene; V was cut back by 0 bases and J by 10 bases. The germline CDR1 and CDR2 sequences are SGHAT and FQDESV (reference sequence). This CDR3 reads CASSLALAGGPEQFF. The CDR3 DNA is TGTGCCAGCAGCTTAGCGCTAGCGGGGGGGCCGGAGCAGTTCTTC.

This clonotype was observed a few times. The genes are TRBV29-1 and TRBJ2-2; D not resolved. V was trimmed by 4 bases and J by 7 bases, leaving 13 bases between them. Germline V lookup: CDR1 SQVTM, CDR2 ANQGSEA. This CDR3 has 13 residues. DNA for the CDR3: TGCAGCGTTGCAGGATTAGCACACGGGGAGCTGTTTTTT. This sequence encodes CSVAGLAHGELFF.

The chain joins TRBV12-3 or TRBV12-4 to TRBJ2-3, with D tentatively TRBD1 or TRBD2 (5 bases each). CDR3 length equals 15 residues. V lost 6 bases and J 0 bases, leaving 13 bases between the germline ends. The CDR3 is CASRLRGVSTDTQYF. The CDR3 DNA reads TGTGCCAGCAGACTCCGGGGCGTGAGCACAGATACGCAGTATTTT.

The chain recombines TRBV5-1 with TRBJ2-1; TRBD1 matches at 10 bases. The germline V gene encodes CDR1 SGHRS and CDR2 YFSETQ. The V gene end was trimmed by 5 bases and the J gene end by 8 bases; junction bases not matched to a gene: 10. CDR3 length: 15 amino acids. The CDR3 reads CASSTGTGVVYEQFF. CDR3 nucleotides: TGCGCCAGCAGTACCGGGACAGGGGTAGTGTATGAGCAGTTCTTC.

This clonotype was counted at least ten times. The CDR3 is CATETGGSYEQYF. DNA for the CDR3: TGTGCCACCGAGACAGGGGGCTCCTACGAGCAGTACTTC. This chain uses TRBV24-1 with TRBJ2-7; TRBD1 matches at 9 bases. The CDR3 runs to 13 residues. Germline assignment: CDR1 KGHDR and CDR2 SFDVKD. The V gene end was trimmed by 9 bases and the J gene end by 0 bases; junction bases not matched to a gene: 2.

This clonotype was seen repeatedly, ten times or more. V gene TRBV7-2 combines with J gene TRBJ1-2; D is possibly TRBD1 (5 bases). CDR1 is SGHTA, CDR2 FQGNSA, per germline. Between the trimmed V and J ends, which lost 1 base and 0 bases, there was a span of 12 bases. This CDR3 contains 16 residues. The CDR3, as DNA: TGTGCCAGCAGCTTAGTGGCAGGGACGACTAACTATGGCTACACCTTC. Translation gives CASSLVAGTTNYGYTF. Using reference TRBV7-2 and TRBJ1-2 for the parts outside the CDR3, the full variable domain is GAGVSQSPSNKVTEKGKDVELRCDPISGHTALYWYRQSLGQGLEFLIYFQGNSAPDKSGLPSDRFSAERTGGSVSTLTIQRTQQEDSAVYLCASSLVAGTTNYGYTFGSGTRLTVV.

This clonotype was seen repeatedly, ten times or more. The V gene is TRBV6-5, the J gene TRBJ2-7, with 8 bases matching TRBD2. The J call may be faulty, since TRBJ2-5 better matches the DNA end. Looked up from germline, CDR1 is MNHEY and CDR2 is SVGAGI. The CDR3 extends over 13 amino acids. CDR3 bases: TGTGCCAGCAAGTCCACCCGGGGGGGGACCCAGTACTTC. It translates to CASKSTRGGTQYF.

This clonotype was found many times. The chain is built from TRBV10-3 and TRBJ1-2; no firm D call. Between the trimmed V and J ends, which lost 10 bases and 5 bases, there was a span of 11 bases. This CDR3 contains 11 residues. The V gene's germline CDR1 is ENHRY and CDR2 SYGVKD. CDR3 region: CATAADYGYTF. CDR3 DNA: TGTGCCACCGCGGCCGATTATGGCTACACCTTC.

This clonotype showed up just a few times. Here the CDR3 reads CASSPDGRALWANVLTF. The CDR3 DNA reads TGTGCCAGCAGCCCCGATGGCAGGGCCCTGTGGGCCAACGTCCTGACTTTC. The genes are TRBV5-6 and TRBJ2-6; tentative D call: TRBD1 (5 bases). Deletions cut 4 bases from V and 5 bases from J, with 19 bases between. The CDR3 has 17 amino acids. Germline CDR1 reads SGHDT; CDR2 reads YYEEEE.